A selection of T cell receptor beta chains follows, all from one sample in a study of blood T cell repertoires in COVID-19. Only in-frame clones appear in the TCRdb table, and some are missing; sequencing was by immunoSEQ multiplex PCR. Of about 230,000 clones listed, 80% to 90% are singletons. The sample taken for sequencing was PBMCs or T cells enriched from blood (not recorded which). All receptors come from a young man who had recovered from COVID-19. CDR3s include the opening cysteine and the closing phenylalanine or tryptophan. The D gene is left open where the match is weak. A row's size may be missing; if present it is once, few, many or a size class.

size: few
D: NA
J: TRBJ2-7
V: TRBV16
CDR3: CASSPSYGRGSYEQYF
DNA: TGTGCCAGCAGCCCAAGTTATGGCAGGGGCTCCTACGAGCAGTACTTC

size: NA
D: TRBD2
J: TRBJ2-7
V: TRBV24-1
CDR3: CATSDGGFLAGSYEQYF
DNA: TGTGCCACCAGTGATGGAGGGTTCCTAGCGGGGTCCTACGAGCAGTACTTC

size: NA
D: TRBD1
J: TRBJ2-4
V: TRBV3-1/TRBV3-2
CDR3: CASSQEGPGTANIQYF
DNA: TGTGCCAGCAGCCAAGAGGGACCCGGGACAGCAAACATTCAGTACTTC

size: NA
D: TRBD1
J: TRBJ1-4
V: TRBV7-9
CDR3: CASSRARTGRATNEKLFF
DNA: TGTGCCAGCAGCCGGGCCCGGACAGGGAGAGCAACTAATGAAAAACTGTTTTTT

size: NA
D: NA
J: TRBJ2-1
V: TRBV27
CDR3: CASSLTRGAQNEQFF
DNA: TGTGCCAGCAGTTTAACCCGGGGGGCGCAAAATGAGCAGTTCTTC

size: once
D: NA
J: TRBJ2-1
V: TRBV27
CDR3: CASSLAGLVSYNEQFF
DNA: TGTGCCAGCAGTTTGGCGGGACTTGTCTCCTACAATGAGCAGTTCTTC

size: NA
D: NA
J: TRBJ2-1
V: TRBV7-9
CDR3: CASSLVGGAHNEQFF
DNA: TGTGCCAGCAGCTTAGTGGGTGGGGCACACAATGAGCAGTTCTTC

size: once
D: TRBD1
J: TRBJ1-5
V: TRBV19
CDR3: CASSMAGTGNQPQHF
DNA: TGTGCCAGTAGTATGGCAGGGACAGGAAATCAGCCCCAGCATTTT

size: NA
D: TRBD1
J: TRBJ1-3
V: TRBV3-1/TRBV3-2
CDR3: CASSQDLGTGGNTIYF
DNA: TGTGCCAGCAGCCAAGATCTTGGGACAGGTGGAAACACCATATATTTT

size: NA
D: NA
J: TRBJ1-1
V: TRBV6-5
CDR3: CASSPSGTEAFF
DNA: TGTGCCAGCAGTCCGTCAGGGACAGAAGCTTTCTTT

size: NA
D: TRBD1
J: TRBJ2-7
V: TRBV10-3
CDR3: CATQTRDSPYEQYF
DNA: TGTGCCACCCAAACAAGGGACAGCCCCTACGAGCAGTACTTC

size: NA
D: NA
J: TRBJ1-1
V: TRBV18
CDR3: CASSPGPSNTEAFF
DNA: TGTGCCAGCTCACCGGGCCCATCGAACACTGAAGCTTTCTTT

size: NA
D: NA
J: TRBJ1-5
V: TRBV5-8
CDR3: CASGPGHLHQPQHF
DNA: TGTGCCAGCGGACCGGGACACCTACATCAGCCCCAGCATTTT

size: once
D: NA
J: TRBJ2-1
V: TRBV9
CDR3: CASSVGSGAYVSNEQFF
DNA: TGTGCCAGCAGCGTAGGTTCGGGAGCGTACGTTAGTAATGAGCAGTTCTTC

size: once
D: TRBD1
J: TRBJ1-2
V: TRBV3-1/TRBV3-2
CDR3: CASSQDEDRAGYTF
DNA: TGTGCCAGCAGCCAAGATGAGGACAGGGCTGGCTACACCTTC

size: NA
D: TRBD1
J: TRBJ2-7
V: TRBV2
CDR3: CASRAGTGNNYEQYF
DNA: TGTGCCAGCAGAGCCGGGACAGGGAATAACTACGAGCAGTACTTC

size: NA
D: TRBD2
J: TRBJ2-7
V: TRBV27
CDR3: CASSLGWTSGRVEQYF
DNA: TGTGCCAGCAGTTTAGGGTGGACTAGCGGGAGGGTTGAGCAGTACTTC

size: once
D: NA
J: TRBJ2-1
V: TRBV28
CDR3: CASSPGVLSYNEQFF
DNA: TGTGCCAGCAGTCCCGGGGTTCTCTCCTACAATGAGCAGTTCTTC

size: NA
D: TRBD1
J: TRBJ2-6
V: TRBV27
CDR3: CASSLFGQESSGANVLTF
DNA: TGTGCCAGCAGTTTATTCGGACAGGAGTCCTCTGGGGCCAACGTCCTGACTTTC

size: once
D: NA
J: TRBJ1-1
V: TRBV28
CDR3: CASTGPQKDTEAFF
DNA: TGTGCCAGCACCGGCCCACAGAAAGACACTGAAGCTTTCTTT

size: NA
D: TRBD2
J: TRBJ2-1
V: TRBV6-5
CDR3: CASSKRTSGNEQFF
DNA: TGTGCCAGCAGTAAGCGGACTAGCGGAAATGAGCAGTTCTTC

size: NA
D: NA
J: TRBJ1-2
V: TRBV4-1
CDR3: CASSQDRGQLNYGYTF
DNA: TGCGCCAGCAGCCAAGATAGGGGCCAGCTAAACTATGGCTACACCTTC

size: NA
D: TRBD1
J: TRBJ2-2
V: TRBV7-9
CDR3: CARGGQGDTGELFF
DNA: TGTGCCAGGGGAGGACAGGGGGACACCGGGGAGCTGTTTTTT

size: NA
D: TRBD1
J: TRBJ2-7
V: TRBV5-1
CDR3: CASSTGTGRYEQYF
DNA: TGCGCCAGCAGCACCGGGACAGGGAGGTACGAGCAGTACTTC

size: many
D: TRBD2
J: TRBJ2-7
V: TRBV5-6
CDR3: CASSPGLAAYEQYF
DNA: TGTGCCAGCAGCCCGGGACTAGCGGCCTACGAGCAGTACTTC

size: NA
D: NA
J: TRBJ2-7
V: TRBV27
CDR3: CASSLTGLEQYF
DNA: TGTGCCAGCAGTTTAACAGGGCTCGAGCAGTACTTC

size: few
D: NA
J: TRBJ2-1
V: TRBV7-9
CDR3: CASSLSESSYNEQFF
DNA: TGTGCCAGCAGCTTAAGCGAGAGCTCCTACAATGAGCAGTTCTTC

size: NA
D: TRBD1
J: TRBJ2-7
V: TRBV7-8
CDR3: CASRRTGLTYEQYF
DNA: TGTGCCAGCAGGCGGACAGGGCTCACCTACGAGCAGTACTTC

size: NA
D: NA
J: TRBJ1-5
V: TRBV19
CDR3: CASSIYIAGGNQPQHF
DNA: TGTGCCAGTAGTATTTACATAGCCGGAGGCAATCAGCCCCAGCATTTT

size: NA
D: NA
J: TRBJ1-4
V: TRBV20-1
CDR3: CSATRNEKLFF
DNA: TGCAGTGCTACTAGAAATGAAAAACTGTTTTTT

size: few
D: NA
J: TRBJ1-5
V: TRBV19
CDR3: CASNNPANNQPQHF
DNA: TGTGCCAGCAATAATCCAGCGAACAATCAGCCCCAGCATTTT

size: NA
D: NA
J: TRBJ2-7
V: TRBV18
CDR3: CASSPDSSSYEQYF
DNA: TGTGCCAGCTCCCCGGACAGTAGCTCCTACGAGCAGTACTTC

size: NA
D: NA
J: TRBJ1-2
V: TRBV2
CDR3: CASSDRTAYGYTF
DNA: TGTGCCAGCAGTGATAGGACAGCCTATGGCTACACCTTC

size: NA
D: TRBD1
J: TRBJ2-1
V: TRBV2
CDR3: CASHRGQGNEQFF
DNA: TGTGCCTCCCACAGGGGGCAAGGTAATGAGCAGTTCTTC

size: NA
D: NA
J: TRBJ2-2
V: TRBV19
CDR3: CASRRGTGELFF
DNA: TGTGCCAGTAGGAGGGGGACCGGGGAGCTGTTTTTT

size: NA
D: NA
J: TRBJ1-1
V: TRBV29-1
CDR3: CSVEGRPGVAFDTEAFF
DNA: TGCAGCGTTGAAGGTCGGCCAGGGGTGGCGTTCGACACTGAAGCTTTCTTT